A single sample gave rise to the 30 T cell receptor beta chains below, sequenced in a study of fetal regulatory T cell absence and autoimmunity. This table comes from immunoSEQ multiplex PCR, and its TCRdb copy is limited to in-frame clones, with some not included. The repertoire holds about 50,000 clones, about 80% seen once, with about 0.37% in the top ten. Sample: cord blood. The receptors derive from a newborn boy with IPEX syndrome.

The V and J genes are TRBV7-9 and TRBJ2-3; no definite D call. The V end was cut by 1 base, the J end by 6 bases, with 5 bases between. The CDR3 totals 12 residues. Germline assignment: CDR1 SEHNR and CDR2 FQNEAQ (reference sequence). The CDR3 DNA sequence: TGTGCCAGCAGCTTAGGAGTTGATACGCAGTATTTT. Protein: CASSLGVDTQYF.

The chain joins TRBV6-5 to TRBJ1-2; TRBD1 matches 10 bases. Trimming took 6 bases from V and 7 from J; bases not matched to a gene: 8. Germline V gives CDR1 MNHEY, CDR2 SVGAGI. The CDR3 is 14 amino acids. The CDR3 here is CASRGDRGHIGYTF. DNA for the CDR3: TGTGCCAGCAGGGGCGACAGGGGGCATATTGGCTACACCTTC.

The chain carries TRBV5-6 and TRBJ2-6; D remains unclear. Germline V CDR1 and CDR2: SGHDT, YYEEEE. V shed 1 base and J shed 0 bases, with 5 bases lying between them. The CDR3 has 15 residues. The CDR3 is CASSLTPSGANVLTF. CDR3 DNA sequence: TGTGCCAGCAGCTTGACCCCCTCTGGGGCCAACGTCCTGACTTTC.

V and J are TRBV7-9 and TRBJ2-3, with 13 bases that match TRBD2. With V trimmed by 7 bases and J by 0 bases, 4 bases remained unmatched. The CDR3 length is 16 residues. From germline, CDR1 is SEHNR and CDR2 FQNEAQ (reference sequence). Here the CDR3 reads CASTTSGGASTDTQYF. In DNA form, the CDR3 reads TGTGCCAGCACAACTAGCGGGGGGGCTAGCACAGATACGCAGTATTTT.

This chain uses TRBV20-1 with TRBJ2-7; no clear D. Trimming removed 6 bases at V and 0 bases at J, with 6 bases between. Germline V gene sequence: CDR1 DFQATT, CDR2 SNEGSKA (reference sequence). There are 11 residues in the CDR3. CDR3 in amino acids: CSAVGSYEQYF. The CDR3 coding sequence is TGCAGTGCCGTGGGCTCCTACGAGCAGTACTTC.

The CDR3 is CASSYSHSLYGYTF. The CDR3 nucleotides are TGTGCCAGCAGTTACTCCCACAGTCTGTATGGCTACACCTTC. The chain couples TRBV6-5 to TRBJ1-2; D is unresolved. The length of the CDR3 is 14 residues. Between the trimmed V and J ends, which lost 0 bases and 5 bases, there was a span of 10 bases. Germline assignment: CDR1 MNHEY and CDR2 SVGAGI.

CDR3 loop: CASSLGPSWAQYF. In DNA form, the CDR3 reads TGCGCCAGCAGCTTGGGGCCATCCTGGGCCCAGTACTTC. The rearrangement links TRBV5-1 to TRBJ2-5, with D unresolved. The CDR3 is 13 residues long. Germline assignment: CDR1 SGHRS and CDR2 YFSETQ. With 0 bases removed from V and 9 bases from J, the gap between germline ends came to 12 bases.

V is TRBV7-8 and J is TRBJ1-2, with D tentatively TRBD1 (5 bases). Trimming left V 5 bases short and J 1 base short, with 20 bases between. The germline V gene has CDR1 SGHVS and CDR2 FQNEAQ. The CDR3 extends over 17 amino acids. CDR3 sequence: CASSQMRWGAYNYGYTF. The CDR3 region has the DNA TGTGCCAGCAGCCAGATGCGGTGGGGCGCATATAACTATGGCTACACCTTC.

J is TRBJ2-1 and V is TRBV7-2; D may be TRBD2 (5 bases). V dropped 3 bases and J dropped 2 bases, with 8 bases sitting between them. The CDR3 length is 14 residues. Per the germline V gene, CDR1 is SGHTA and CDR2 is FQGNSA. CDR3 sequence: CASSLLAAYNEQFF. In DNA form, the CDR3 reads TGTGCCAGCAGCTTGCTAGCAGCCTACAATGAGCAGTTCTTC. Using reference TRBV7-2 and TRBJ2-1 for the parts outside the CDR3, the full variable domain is GAGVSQSPSNKVTEKGKDVELRCDPISGHTALYWYRQSLGQGLEFLIYFQGNSAPDKSGLPSDRFSAERTGGSVSTLTIQRTQQEDSAVYLCASSLLAAYNEQFFGPGTRLTVL.

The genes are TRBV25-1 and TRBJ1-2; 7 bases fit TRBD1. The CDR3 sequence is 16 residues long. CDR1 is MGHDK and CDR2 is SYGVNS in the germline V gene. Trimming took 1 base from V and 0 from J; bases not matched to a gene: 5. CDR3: CASSEWWTGPNYGYTF. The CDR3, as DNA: TGTGCCAGCAGTGAATGGTGGACAGGCCCTAACTATGGCTACACCTTC.

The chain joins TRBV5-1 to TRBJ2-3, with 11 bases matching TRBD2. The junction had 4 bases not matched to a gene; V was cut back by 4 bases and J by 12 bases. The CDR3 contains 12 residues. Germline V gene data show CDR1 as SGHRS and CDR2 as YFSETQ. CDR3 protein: CASSDSGGDQYF. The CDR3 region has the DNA TGCGCCAGCAGCGATAGCGGGGGGGATCAGTATTTT. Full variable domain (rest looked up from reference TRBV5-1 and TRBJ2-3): KAGVTQTPRYLIKTRGQQVTLSCSPISGHRSVSWYQQTPGQGLQFLFEYFSETQRNKGNFPGRFSGRQFSNSRSEMNVSTLELGDSALYLCASSDSGGDQYFGPGTRLTVL.

CDR3 bases: TGTGCTAGTGGTTTTTCGACAGGGTACGAGCAGTACTTC. Residues: CASGFSTGYEQYF. The chain links TRBV12-5 to TRBJ2-7; 7 bases map to TRBD1. CDR1 and CDR2 (germline): LGHNT, FRNRAP. The CDR3 runs to 13 residues. Trimming at V came to 3 bases and at J to 4 bases, leaving 3 bases not matched to a gene. Full variable domain (outside the CDR3, taken from reference TRBV12-5 and TRBJ2-7): DARVTQTPRHKVTEMGQEVTMRCQPILGHNTVFWYRQTMMQGLELLAYFRNRAPLDDSGMPKDRFSAEMPDATLATLKIQPSEPRDSAVYFCASGFSTGYEQYFGPGTRLTVT.

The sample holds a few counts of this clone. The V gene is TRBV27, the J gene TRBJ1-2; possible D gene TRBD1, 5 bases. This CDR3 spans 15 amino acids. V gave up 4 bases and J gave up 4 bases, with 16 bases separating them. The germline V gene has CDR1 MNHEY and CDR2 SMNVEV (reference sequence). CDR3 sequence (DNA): TGTGCCAGCAGTTCCCCATCCGACAGATCCTATGGCTACACCTTC. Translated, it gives CASSSPSDRSYGYTF.

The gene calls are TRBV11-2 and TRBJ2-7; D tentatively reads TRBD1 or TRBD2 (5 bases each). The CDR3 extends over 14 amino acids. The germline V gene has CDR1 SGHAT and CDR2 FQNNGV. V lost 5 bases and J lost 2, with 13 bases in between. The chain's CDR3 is CASSPVGRPYEQYF. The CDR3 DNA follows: TGTGCCAGCAGCCCAGTGGGACGCCCCTACGAGCAGTACTTC.

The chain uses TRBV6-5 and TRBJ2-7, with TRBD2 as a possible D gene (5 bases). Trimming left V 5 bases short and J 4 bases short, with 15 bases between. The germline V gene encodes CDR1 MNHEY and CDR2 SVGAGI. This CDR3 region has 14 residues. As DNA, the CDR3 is TGTGCCAGCAGTGAAGGGCTAGCCAGATACGAGCAGTACTTC. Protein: CASSEGLARYEQYF.

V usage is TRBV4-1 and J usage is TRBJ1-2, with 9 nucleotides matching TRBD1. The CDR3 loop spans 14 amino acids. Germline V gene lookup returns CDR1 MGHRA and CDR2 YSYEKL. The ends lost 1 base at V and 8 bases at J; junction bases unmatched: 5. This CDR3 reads CASSQVGTGKGYTF. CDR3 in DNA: TGCGCCAGCAGCCAAGTCGGGACAGGGAAAGGCTACACCTTC.

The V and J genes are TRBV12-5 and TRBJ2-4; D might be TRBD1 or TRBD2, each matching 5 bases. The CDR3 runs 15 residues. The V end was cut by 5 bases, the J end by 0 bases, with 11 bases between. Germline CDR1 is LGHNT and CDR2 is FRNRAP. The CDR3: CASGKGSLAKNIQYF. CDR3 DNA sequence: TGTGCTAGTGGTAAGGGGAGTTTAGCCAAAAACATTCAGTACTTC.

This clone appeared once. CDR3 sequence: CASRTSGTSGTSSYNEQFF. CDR3 DNA: TGTGCCAGCAGGACATCCGGGACTAGCGGCACCAGCTCCTACAATGAGCAGTTCTTC. J is TRBJ2-1 and V is TRBV2; 11 bases align to TRBD2. The trim removed 6 bases at V and 0 bases at J, leaving 13 bases unmatched. Germline assignment: CDR1 SNHLY and CDR2 FYNNEI. This CDR3 has 19 amino acids.

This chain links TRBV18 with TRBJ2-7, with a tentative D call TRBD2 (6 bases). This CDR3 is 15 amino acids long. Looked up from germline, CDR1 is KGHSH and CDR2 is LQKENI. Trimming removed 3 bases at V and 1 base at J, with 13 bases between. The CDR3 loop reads CASSPGTAGSYEQYF. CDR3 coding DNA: TGTGCCAGCTCACCCGGGACTGCCGGGTCCTACGAGCAGTACTTC.

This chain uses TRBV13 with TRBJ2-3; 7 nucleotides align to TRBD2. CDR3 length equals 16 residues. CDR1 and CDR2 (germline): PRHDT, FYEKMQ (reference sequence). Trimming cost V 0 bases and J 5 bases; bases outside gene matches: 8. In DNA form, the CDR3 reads TGTGCCAGCAGCTTAGGATGGGGGAGGGCTGGAGATACGCAGTATTTT. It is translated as CASSLGWGRAGDTQYF.

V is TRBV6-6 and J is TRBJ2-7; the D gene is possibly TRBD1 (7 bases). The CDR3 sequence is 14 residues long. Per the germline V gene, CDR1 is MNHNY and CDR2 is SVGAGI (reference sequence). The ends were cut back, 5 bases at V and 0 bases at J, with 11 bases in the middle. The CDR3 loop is CASSRQGLSYEQYF. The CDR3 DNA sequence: TGTGCCAGCAGTCGACAGGGACTCTCCTACGAGCAGTACTTC.

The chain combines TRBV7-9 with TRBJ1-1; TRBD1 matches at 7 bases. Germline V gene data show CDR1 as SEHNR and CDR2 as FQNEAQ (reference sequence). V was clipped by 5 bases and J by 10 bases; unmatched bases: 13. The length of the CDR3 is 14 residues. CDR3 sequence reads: CASSQAGQAVGAFF. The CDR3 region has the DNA TGTGCCAGCAGCCAGGCCGGACAGGCGGTCGGAGCTTTCTTT.

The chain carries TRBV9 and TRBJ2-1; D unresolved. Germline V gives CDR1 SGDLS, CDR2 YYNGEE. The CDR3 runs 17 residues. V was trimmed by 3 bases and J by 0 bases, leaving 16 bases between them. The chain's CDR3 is CASSDSSHPSSYNEQFF. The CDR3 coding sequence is TGTGCCAGCAGCGATAGCTCGCATCCGAGCTCCTACAATGAGCAGTTCTTC.

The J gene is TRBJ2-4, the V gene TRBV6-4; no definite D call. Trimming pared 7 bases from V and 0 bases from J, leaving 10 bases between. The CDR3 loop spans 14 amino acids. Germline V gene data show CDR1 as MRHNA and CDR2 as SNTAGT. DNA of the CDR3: TGTGCCAGCATGCCAGCAGTAGCCAAAAACATTCAGTACTTC. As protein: CASMPAVAKNIQYF.

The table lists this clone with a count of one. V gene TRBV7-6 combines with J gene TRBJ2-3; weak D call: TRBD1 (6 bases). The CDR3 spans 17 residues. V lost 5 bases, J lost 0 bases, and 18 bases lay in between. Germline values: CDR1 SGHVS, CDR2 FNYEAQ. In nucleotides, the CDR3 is TGTGCCAGCAGCCGGCCCCGGACAGCCGCAAGCACAGATACGCAGTATTTT. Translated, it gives CASSRPRTAASTDTQYF.

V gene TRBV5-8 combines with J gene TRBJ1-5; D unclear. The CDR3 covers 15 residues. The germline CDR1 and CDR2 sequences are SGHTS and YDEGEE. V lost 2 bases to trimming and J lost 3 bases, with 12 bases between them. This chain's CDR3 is CASSFTSSINQPQHF. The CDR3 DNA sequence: TGTGCCAGCAGCTTTACCAGCTCAATCAATCAGCCCCAGCATTTT.

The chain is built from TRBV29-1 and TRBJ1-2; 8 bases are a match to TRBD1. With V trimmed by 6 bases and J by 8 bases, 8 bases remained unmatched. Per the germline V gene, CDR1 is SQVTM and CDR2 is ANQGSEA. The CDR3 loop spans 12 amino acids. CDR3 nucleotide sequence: TGCAGCGTATCCATCAGGGGGCTCGGCTACACCTTC. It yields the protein CSVSIRGLGYTF.

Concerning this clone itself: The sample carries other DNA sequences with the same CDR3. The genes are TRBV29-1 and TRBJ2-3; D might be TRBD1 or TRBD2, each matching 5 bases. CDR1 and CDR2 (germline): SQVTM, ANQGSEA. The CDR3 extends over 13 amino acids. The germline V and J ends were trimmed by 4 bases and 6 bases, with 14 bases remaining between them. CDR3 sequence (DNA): TGCAGCGTTGCTAGGGGAGTAGTCGATACGCAGTATTTT. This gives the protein CSVARGVVDTQYF.

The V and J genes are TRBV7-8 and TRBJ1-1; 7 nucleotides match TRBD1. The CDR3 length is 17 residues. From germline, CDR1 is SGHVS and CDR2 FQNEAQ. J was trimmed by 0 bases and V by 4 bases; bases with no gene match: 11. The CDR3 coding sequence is TGTGCCAGCAGCTCATACCCGACAGGGTTCATGAACACTGAAGCTTTCTTT. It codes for CASSSYPTGFMNTEAFF.

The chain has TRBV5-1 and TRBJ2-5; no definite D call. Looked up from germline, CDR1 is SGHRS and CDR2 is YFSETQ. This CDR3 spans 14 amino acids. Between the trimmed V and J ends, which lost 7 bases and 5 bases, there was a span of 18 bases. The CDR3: CASAKYPGSETQYF. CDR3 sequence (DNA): TGCGCCAGCGCCAAGTATCCCGGGTCCGAGACCCAGTACTTC. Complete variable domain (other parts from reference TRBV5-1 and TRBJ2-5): KAGVTQTPRYLIKTRGQQVTLSCSPISGHRSVSWYQQTPGQGLQFLFEYFSETQRNKGNFPGRFSGRQFSNSRSEMNVSTLELGDSALYLCASAKYPGSETQYFGPGTRLLVL.